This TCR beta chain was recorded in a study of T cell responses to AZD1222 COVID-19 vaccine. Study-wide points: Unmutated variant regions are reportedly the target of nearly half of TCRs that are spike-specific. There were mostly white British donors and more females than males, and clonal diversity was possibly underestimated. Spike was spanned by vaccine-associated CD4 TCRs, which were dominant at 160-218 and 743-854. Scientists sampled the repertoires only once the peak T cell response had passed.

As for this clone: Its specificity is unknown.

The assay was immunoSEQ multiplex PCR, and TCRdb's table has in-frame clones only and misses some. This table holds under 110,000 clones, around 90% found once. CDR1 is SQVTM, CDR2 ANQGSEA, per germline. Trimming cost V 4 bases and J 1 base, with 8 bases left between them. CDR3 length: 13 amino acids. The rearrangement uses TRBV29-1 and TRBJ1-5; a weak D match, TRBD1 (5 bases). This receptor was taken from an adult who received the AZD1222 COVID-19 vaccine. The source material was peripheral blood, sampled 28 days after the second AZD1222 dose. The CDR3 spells CSVGGESNQPQHF. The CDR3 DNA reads TGCAGCGTTGGGGGGGAGAGCAATCAGCCCCAGCATTTT. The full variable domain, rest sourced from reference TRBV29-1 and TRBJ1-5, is SAVISQKPSRDICQRGTSLTIQCQVDSQVTMMFWYRQQPGQSLTLIATANQGSEATYESGFVIDKFPISRPNLTFSTLTVSNMSPEDSSIYLCSVGGESNQPQHFGDGTRLSIL.